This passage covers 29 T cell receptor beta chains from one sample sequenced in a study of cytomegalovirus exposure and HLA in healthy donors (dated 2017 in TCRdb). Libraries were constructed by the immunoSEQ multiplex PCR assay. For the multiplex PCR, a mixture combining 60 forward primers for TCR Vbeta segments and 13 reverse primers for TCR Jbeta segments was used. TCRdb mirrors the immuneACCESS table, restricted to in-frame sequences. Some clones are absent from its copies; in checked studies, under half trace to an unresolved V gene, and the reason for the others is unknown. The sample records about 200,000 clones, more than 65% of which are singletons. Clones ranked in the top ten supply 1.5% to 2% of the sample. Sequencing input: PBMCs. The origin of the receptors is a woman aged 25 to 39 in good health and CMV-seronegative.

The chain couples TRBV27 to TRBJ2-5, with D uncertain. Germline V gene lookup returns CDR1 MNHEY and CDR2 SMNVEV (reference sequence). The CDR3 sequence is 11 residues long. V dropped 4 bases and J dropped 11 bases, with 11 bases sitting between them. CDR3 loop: CASSYGLVQYF. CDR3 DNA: TGTGCCAGCAGTTATGGGCTGGTGCAGTACTTC.

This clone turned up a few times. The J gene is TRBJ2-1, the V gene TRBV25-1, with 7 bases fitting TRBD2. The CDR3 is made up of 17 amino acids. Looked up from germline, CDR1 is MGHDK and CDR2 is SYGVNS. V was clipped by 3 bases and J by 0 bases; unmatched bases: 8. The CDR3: CASSDGWGGSSYNEQFF. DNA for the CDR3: TGTGCCAGCAGTGACGGGTGGGGAGGGAGCTCCTACAATGAGCAGTTCTTC. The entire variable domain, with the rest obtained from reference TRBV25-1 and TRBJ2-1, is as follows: EADIYQTPRYLVIGTGKKITLECSQTMGHDKMYWYQQDPGMELHLIHYSYGVNSTEKGDLSSESTVSRIRTEHFPLTLESARPSHTSQYLCASSDGWGGSSYNEQFFGPGTRLTVL.

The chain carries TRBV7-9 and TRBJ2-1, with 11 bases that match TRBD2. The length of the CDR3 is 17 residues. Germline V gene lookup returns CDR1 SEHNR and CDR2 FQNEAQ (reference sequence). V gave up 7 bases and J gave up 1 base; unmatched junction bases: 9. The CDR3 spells CASTSLTSGDSYNEQFF. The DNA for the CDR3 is TGTGCCAGCACGTCCTTGACTAGCGGGGATTCCTACAATGAGCAGTTCTTC.

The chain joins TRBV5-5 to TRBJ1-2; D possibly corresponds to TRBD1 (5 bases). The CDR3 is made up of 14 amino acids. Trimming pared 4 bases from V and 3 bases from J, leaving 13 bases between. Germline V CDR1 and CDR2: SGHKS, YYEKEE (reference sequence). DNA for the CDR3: TGTGCCAGCAGCCCCGGGACTCTAGACTATGGCTACACCTTC. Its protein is CASSPGTLDYGYTF.

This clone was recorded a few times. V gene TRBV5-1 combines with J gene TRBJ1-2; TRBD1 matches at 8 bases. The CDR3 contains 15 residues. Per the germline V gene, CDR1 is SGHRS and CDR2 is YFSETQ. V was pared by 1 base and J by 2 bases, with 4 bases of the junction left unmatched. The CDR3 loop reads CASSLPGGGNYGYTF. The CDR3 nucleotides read TGCGCCAGCAGCTTGCCAGGGGGCGGGAACTATGGCTACACCTTC.

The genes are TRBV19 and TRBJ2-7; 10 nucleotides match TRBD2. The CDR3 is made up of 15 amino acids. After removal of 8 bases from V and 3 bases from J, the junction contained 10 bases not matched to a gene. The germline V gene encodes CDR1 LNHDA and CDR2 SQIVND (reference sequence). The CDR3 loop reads CASAPSGSAVYEQYF. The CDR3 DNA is TGTGCCAGTGCTCCTAGCGGGAGTGCCGTCTACGAGCAGTACTTC.

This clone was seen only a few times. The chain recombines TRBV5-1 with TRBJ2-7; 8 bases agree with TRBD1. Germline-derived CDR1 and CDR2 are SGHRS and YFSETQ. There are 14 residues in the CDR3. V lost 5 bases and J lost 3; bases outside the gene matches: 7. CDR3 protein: CASSLRQGNYEQYF. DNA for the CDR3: TGCGCCAGCAGTCTTAGACAGGGGAACTACGAGCAGTACTTC.

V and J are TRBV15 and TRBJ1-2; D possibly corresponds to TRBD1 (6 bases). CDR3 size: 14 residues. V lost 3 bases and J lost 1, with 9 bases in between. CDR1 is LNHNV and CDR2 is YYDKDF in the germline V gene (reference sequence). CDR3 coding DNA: TGTGCCACCAGCAGCGGGACACTTAACTATGGCTACACCTTC. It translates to CATSSGTLNYGYTF.

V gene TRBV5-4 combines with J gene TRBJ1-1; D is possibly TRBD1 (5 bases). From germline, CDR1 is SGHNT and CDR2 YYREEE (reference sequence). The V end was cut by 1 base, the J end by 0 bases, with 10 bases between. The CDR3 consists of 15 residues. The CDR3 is CASSLSAGMNTEAFF. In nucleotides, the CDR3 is TGTGCCAGCAGCTTGAGTGCAGGGATGAACACTGAAGCTTTCTTT.

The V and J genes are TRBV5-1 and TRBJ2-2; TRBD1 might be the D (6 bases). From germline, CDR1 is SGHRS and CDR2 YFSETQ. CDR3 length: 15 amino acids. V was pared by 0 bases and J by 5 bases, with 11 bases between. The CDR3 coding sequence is TGCGCCAGCAGCTTGGATGTCCAGGGGACCGGGGAGCTGTTTTTT. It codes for CASSLDVQGTGELFF.

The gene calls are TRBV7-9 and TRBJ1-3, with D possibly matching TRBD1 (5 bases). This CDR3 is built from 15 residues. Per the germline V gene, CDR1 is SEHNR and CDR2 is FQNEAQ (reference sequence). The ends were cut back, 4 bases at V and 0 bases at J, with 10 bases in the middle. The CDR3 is CASSSPTVSGNTIYF. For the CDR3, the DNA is TGTGCCAGCAGCTCTCCGACAGTCTCTGGAAACACCATATATTTT.

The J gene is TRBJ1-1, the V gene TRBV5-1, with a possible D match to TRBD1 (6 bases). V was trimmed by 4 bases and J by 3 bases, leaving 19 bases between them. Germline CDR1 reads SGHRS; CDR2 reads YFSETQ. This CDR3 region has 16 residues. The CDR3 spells CASSTAGGGAYTEAFF. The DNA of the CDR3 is TGCGCCAGCAGCACCGCGGGCGGGGGCGCGTACACTGAAGCTTTCTTT.

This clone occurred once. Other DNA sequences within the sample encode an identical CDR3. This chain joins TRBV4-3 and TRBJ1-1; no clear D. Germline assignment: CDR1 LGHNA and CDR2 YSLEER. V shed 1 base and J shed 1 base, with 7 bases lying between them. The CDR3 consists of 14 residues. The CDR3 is CASSQGRRNTEAFF. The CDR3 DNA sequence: TGCGCCAGCAGCCAAGGTCGCAGGAACACTGAAGCTTTCTTT.

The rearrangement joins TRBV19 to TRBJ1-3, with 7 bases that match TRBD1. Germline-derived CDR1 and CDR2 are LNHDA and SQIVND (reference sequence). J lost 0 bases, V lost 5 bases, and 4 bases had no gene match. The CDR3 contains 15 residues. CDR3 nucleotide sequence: TGTGCCAGTAGTGCGGGACAGTACTCTGGAAACACCATATATTTT. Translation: CASSAGQYSGNTIYF.

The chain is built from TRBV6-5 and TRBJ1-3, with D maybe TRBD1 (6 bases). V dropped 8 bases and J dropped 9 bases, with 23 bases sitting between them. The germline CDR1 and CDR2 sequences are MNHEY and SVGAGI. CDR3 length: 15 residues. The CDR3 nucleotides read TGTGCCAGCGGTCAGGCGGGGGCCCTGGGGGTCACCATATATTTT. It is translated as CASGQAGALGVTIYF.

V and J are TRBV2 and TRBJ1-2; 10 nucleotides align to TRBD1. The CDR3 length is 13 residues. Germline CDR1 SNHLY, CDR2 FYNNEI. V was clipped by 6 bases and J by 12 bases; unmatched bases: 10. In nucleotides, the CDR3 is TGTGCCAGCAGGCGGGACAGGGGACCGGCAAACACCTTC. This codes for CASRRDRGPANTF.

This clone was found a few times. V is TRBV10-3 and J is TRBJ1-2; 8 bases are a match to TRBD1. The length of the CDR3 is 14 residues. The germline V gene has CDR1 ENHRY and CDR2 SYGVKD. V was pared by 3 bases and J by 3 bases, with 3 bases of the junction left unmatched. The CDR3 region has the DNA TGTGCCATCAGTGAAGGGACAGGTCACTATGGCTACACCTTC. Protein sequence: CAISEGTGHYGYTF.

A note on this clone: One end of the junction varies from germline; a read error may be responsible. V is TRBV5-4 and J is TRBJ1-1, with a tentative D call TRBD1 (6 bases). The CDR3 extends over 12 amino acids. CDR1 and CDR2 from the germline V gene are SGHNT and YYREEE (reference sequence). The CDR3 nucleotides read TGTGCCAGCAGCTTGGACGGAGACAGGTCGAGATTT. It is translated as CASSLDGDRSRF. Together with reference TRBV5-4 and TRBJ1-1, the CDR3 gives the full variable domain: ETGVTQSPTHLIKTRGQQVTLRCSSQSGHNTVSWYQQALGQGPQFIFQYYREEENGRGNFPPRFSGLQFPNYSSELNVNALELDDSALYLCASSLDGDRSRFGQGTRLTVV.

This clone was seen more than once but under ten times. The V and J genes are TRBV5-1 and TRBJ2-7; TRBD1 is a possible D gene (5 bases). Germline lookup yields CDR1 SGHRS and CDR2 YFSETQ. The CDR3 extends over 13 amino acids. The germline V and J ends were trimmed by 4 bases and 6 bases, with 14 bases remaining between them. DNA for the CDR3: TGCGCCAGCAGCCCACAGGCCGGGCGCGAGCAGTACTTC. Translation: CASSPQAGREQYF.

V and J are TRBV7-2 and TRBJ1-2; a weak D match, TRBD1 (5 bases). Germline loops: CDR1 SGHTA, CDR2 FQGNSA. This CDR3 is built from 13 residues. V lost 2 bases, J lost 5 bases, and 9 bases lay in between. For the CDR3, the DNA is TGTGCCAGCAGCTTAACGGGGGGGTATGGCTACACCTTC. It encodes CASSLTGGYGYTF.

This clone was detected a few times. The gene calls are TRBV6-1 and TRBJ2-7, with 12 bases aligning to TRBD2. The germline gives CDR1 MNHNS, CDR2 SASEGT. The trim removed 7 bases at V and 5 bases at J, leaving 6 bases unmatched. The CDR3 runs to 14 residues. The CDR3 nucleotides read TGTGCCAGCAAAACTAGCGGGGGGATTGACGAGCAGTACTTC. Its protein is CASKTSGGIDEQYF.

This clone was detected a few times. CDR3 residues: CASSWQANTEAFF. DNA for the CDR3: TGCGCCAGCAGCTGGCAGGCGAACACTGAAGCTTTCTTT. The J gene is TRBJ1-1, the V gene TRBV5-1, with D unresolved. Trimming took 3 bases from V and 1 from J, leaving 7 bases between them. Germline CDR1 and CDR2: SGHRS and YFSETQ. The CDR3 extends over 13 amino acids.

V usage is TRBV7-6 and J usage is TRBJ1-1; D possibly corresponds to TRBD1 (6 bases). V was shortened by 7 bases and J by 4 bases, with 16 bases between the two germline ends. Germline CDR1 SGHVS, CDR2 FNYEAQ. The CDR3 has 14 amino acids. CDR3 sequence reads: CASTRGGIGTEAFF. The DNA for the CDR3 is TGTGCCAGCACAAGGGGGGGTATTGGCACTGAAGCTTTCTTT.

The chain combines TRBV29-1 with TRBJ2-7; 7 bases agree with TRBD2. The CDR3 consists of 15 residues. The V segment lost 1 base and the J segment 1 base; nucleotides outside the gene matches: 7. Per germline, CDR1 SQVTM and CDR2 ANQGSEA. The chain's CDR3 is CSVEGLAERSYEQYF. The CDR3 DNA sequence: TGCAGCGTTGAAGGGCTAGCGGAGAGGTCCTACGAGCAGTACTTC.

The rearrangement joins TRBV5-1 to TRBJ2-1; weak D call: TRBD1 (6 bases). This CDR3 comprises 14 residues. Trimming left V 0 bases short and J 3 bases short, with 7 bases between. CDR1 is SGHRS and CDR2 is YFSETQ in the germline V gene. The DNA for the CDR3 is TGCGCCAGCAGCTTGGGGGACATCTACAATGAGCAGTTCTTC. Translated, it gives CASSLGDIYNEQFF.

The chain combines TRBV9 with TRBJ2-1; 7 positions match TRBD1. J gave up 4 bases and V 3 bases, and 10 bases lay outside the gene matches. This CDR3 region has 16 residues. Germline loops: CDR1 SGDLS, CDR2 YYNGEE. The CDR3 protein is CASSATDRPYYNEQFF. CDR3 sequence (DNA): TGTGCCAGCAGCGCAACGGACAGGCCCTATTACAATGAGCAGTTCTTC. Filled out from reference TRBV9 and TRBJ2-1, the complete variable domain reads DSGVTQTPKHLITATGQRVTLRCSPRSGDLSVYWYQQSLDQGLQFLIQYYNGEERAKGNILERFSAQQFPDLHSELNLSSLELGDSALYFCASSATDRPYYNEQFFGPGTRLTVL.

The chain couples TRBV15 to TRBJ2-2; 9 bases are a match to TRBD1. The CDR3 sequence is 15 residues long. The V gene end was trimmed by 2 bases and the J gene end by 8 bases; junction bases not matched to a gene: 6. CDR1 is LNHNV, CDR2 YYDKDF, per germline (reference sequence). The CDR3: CATSRSGQGWGELFF. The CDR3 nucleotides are TGTGCCACCAGCAGATCGGGACAGGGCTGGGGGGAGCTGTTTTTT.

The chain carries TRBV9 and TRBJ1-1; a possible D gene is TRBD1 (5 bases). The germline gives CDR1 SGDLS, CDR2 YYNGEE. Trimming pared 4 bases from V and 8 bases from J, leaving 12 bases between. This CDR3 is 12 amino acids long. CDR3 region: CASSPQAGEAFF. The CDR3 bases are TGTGCCAGCAGCCCCCAAGCAGGGGAAGCTTTCTTT.

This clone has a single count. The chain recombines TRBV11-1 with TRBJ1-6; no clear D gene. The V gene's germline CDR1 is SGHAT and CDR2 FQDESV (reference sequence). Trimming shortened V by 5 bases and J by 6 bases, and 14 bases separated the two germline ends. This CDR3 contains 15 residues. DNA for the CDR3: TGTGCCAGCAGCACACGAAGAGGCCCTAATTCACCCCTCCACTTT. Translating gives CASSTRRGPNSPLHF.